The rows below give T cell receptor beta chains drawn from one sample of a study of T cells after yellow fever vaccination. TCRdb used MiXCR to reprocess the 5' RACE reads, holding one entry per CDR3 protein. The sample carries 610,000 or so distinct CDR3 sequences, around 12% recorded once. This specimen was PBMCs, taken on the day of the yellow fever booster vaccination. The receptors shown here come from a man in his thirties or forties who received the YFV17D yellow fever vaccine. Both conserved end residues are part of each CDR3. D genes are given only for firm matches. Size is omitted from some rows. Given values are once, few, many or a class for expanded clones.

TRBJ2-1	NA	NA	TRBV4-1	TGCGCCAGCAGCCAAGGGTGGGCAGAGCAGTTCTTC	CASSQGWAEQFF
TRBJ2-7	few	NA	TRBV14	TGTGCCAGCAGCCGGACCCCAAAGGGCCAAAACTACGAGCAGTACTTC	CASSRTPKGQNYEQYF
TRBJ1-4	NA	NA	TRBV20-1	TGCAGTGCTAGAGTCAGGGTGGGTGAAAAACTGTTTTTT	CSARVRVGEKLFF
TRBJ2-2	few	TRBD2	TRBV12-3/TRBV12-4	TGTGCCAGCAGGCCTCTAGCGGGAGCCCTCGGGGAGCTGTTTTTT	CASRPLAGALGELFF
TRBJ2-7	few	NA	TRBV28	TGTGCCAGCACCCCTGGCAGGCTATACGAGCAGTACTTC	CASTPGRLYEQYF
TRBJ2-1	few	NA	TRBV24-1	TGTGCCACCGGGGAGACATCGAGCTCCTACAATGAGCAGTTCTTC	CATGETSSSYNEQFF
TRBJ2-1	NA	TRBD2	TRBV29-1	TGCAGCGTTGTGGGACTAGCGGCCGACAATGAGCAGTTCTTC	CSVVGLAADNEQFF
TRBJ2-2	few	TRBD2	TRBV6-2/TRBV6-3	TGTGCCAGCAGTTACGCCGTGCTAGCGGGAGGCCGGGCCCCCCCCGGGGAGCTGTTTTTT	CASSYAVLAGGRAPPGELFF
TRBJ1-3	many	TRBD1	TRBV6-5	TGTGCCAGCAGTTACTCGAACCAACAGGGGGGCGGAAACACCATATATTTT	CASSYSNQQGGGNTIYF
TRBJ2-1	NA	NA	TRBV12-3/TRBV12-4	TGTGCCAGCGCCCGGGCAAACAATGAGCAGTTCTTC	CASARANNEQFF
TRBJ2-5	NA	TRBD1	TRBV3-1	TGTGCCAGCAGCCAAGTCCCGGGACAGGGGAATCGAGAGACCCAGTACTTC	CASSQVPGQGNRETQYF
TRBJ1-1	NA	NA	TRBV29-1	TGCAGCTCGACCGGCAGCTGGAACACTGAAGCTTTCTTT	CSSTGSWNTEAFF
TRBJ2-7	NA	TRBD2	TRBV12-3/TRBV12-4	TGTGCCAGCCGGGGACTAACAGATTCCGAGCAGTACTTC	CASRGLTDSEQYF
TRBJ2-7	few	NA	TRBV9	TGTGCCAGCAGCGTAGGGCCTAGCGATACCTACGAGCAGTACTTC	CASSVGPSDTYEQYF
TRBJ1-1	NA	TRBD1	TRBV6-1	TGTGCCAGCAGTGACACAGGGGGAAGGACTGAAGCTTTCTTT	CASSDTGGRTEAFF
TRBJ2-1	few	TRBD1	TRBV5-1	TGCGCCAGCGACAGGGGGAACGACAATGAGCAGTTCTTC	CASDRGNDNEQFF
TRBJ2-6	NA	NA	TRBV4-3	TGCGCCAGCAGCCAAGTACACTGGAGCTCTGGGGCCAACGTCCTGACTTTC	CASSQVHWSSGANVLTF
TRBJ2-1	NA	NA	TRBV7-9	TGTGCCAGCAGTTCGACGGGGAGACACGGCAATGAGCAGTTCTTC	CASSSTGRHGNEQFF
TRBJ1-5	few	TRBD1	TRBV20-1	TGCAGTGCTAGAGACACCTGGACAGGGGGCTTGGGTCAGCCCCAGCATTTT	CSARDTWTGGLGQPQHF
TRBJ1-1	few	TRBD1	TRBV27	TGTGCCAGCAGGGGACAGGGGACGGGAGCTTTCTTT	CASRGQGTGAFF
TRBJ2-2	NA	TRBD1	TRBV6-5	TGTGCCAGCAGTTACGGGACAGGGGGCGGGGAGCTGTTTTTT	CASSYGTGGGELFF
TRBJ2-7	many	TRBD2	TRBV5-1	TGCGCCAGCAGCTTGGCCGGGACTAGCGCTTCCTACGAGCAGTACTTC	CASSLAGTSASYEQYF
TRBJ1-1	few	NA	TRBV25-1	TGTGCCAGCAGTGAATATTTCCGAGGGAACACTGAAGCTTTCTTT	CASSEYFRGNTEAFF
TRBJ2-1	NA	NA	TRBV20-1	TGCAGTGCTAGCGGGACCCGCTCCTACAATGAGCAGTTCTTC	CSASGTRSYNEQFF
TRBJ2-7	NA	NA	TRBV27	TGTGCCAGCAGTCCAGCCTCCTCGACAGTATACGAGCAGTACTTC	CASSPASSTVYEQYF
TRBJ2-7	many	NA	TRBV7-8	TGTGCCAGCAGCTTAGCCCCTCGCCACGAGCAGTACTTC	CASSLAPRHEQYF
TRBJ2-2	NA	TRBD2	TRBV5-1	TGCGCCAGCAGCAAGACTAGCGGAGTCACCGGGGAGCTGTTTTTT	CASSKTSGVTGELFF
TRBJ2-2	many	NA	TRBV7-3	TGTGCCAGCAGCCCACTCGTAGGGGACACCGGGGAGCTGTTTTTT	CASSPLVGDTGELFF
TRBJ2-7	few	TRBD2	TRBV20-1	TGCAGTGCTCGTAGCGGGAGGAGCTACGAGCAGTACTTC	CSARSGRSYEQYF
TRBJ2-1	few	NA	TRBV2	TGTGCCAGCAGTGAGCGGGCGTTAAGATTTCCCTACAATGAGCAGTTCTTC	CASSERALRFPYNEQFF
TRBJ2-1	NA	NA	TRBV7-7	TGTGCCAGCAGCTCCCTGGGCCTGGGCCTAGGGAATGAGCAGTTCTTC	CASSSLGLGLGNEQFF
TRBJ1-3	NA	TRBD1	TRBV5-1	TGCGCCAGCAGCTTGGTTTTGGACAGGGAACATATCTCTGGAAACACCATATATTTT	CASSLVLDREHISGNTIYF
TRBJ2-3	few	TRBD2	TRBV12-3/TRBV12-4	TGTGCCAGCAGTGACGGGACTAGCTCCGGAGATACGCAGTATTTT	CASSDGTSSGDTQYF
TRBJ2-5	few	TRBD1	TRBV15	TGTGCCACCAGCCCTACCCAGGGGACAGGGGTGGTCCAGACCCAGTACTTC	CATSPTQGTGVVQTQYF
TRBJ2-1	NA	TRBD2	TRBV6-5	TGTGCCAGCAGTTACGTCCGTACTAGCGGGAGTTACCATGAGCAGTTCTTC	CASSYVRTSGSYHEQFF
TRBJ2-5	many	TRBD1	TRBV19	TGTGCCACGGGACAGGGGGCTGCAGAGACCCAGTACTTC	CATGQGAAETQYF
TRBJ2-7	NA	TRBD1	TRBV4-3	TGCGCCAGCAGCCAAACAACAGGGGGCGGCTACGAGCAGTACTTC	CASSQTTGGGYEQYF
TRBJ2-1	NA	NA	TRBV5-1	TGCGCCAGCAGCTTGGGGAAGGTCCCGGACTACAATGAGCAGTTCTTC	CASSLGKVPDYNEQFF
TRBJ2-1	few	TRBD1	TRBV4-3	TGCGCCAGCAGCCAAGAGGGACAGAATGAGCAGTTCTTC	CASSQEGQNEQFF
TRBJ2-7	many	NA	TRBV3-1	TGTGCCAGCAGCCAACGCGATGGGGCGGGGGCTTACTTC	CASSQRDGAGAYF
TRBJ2-3	few	NA	TRBV7-2	TGTGCCAGCAGAGGTTCGTCCGGAGATACGCAGTATTTT	CASRGSSGDTQYF
TRBJ2-7	few	TRBD2	TRBV27	TGTGCCAGCAGAACGGGACTAGCGGCTTACGAGCAGTACTTC	CASRTGLAAYEQYF
TRBJ1-4	few	TRBD1	TRBV2	TGTGCCAGCAGTCGGACAGGGGAACGTGAAAAACTGTTTTTT	CASSRTGEREKLFF
TRBJ2-1	NA	TRBD2	TRBV20-1	TGCAGTGCTCCGGATACTAGCGGGATGTATGAGCAGTTCTTC	CSAPDTSGMYEQFF
TRBJ2-5	NA	NA	TRBV7-2	TGTGCCAGTGGGACACGAACGGAGACCCAGTACTTC	CASGTRTETQYF
TRBJ2-4	NA	TRBD1	TRBV12-3/TRBV12-4	TGTGCCAGCAGACGGACAGGGAAAGACAAAAACATTCAGTACTTC	CASRRTGKDKNIQYF
TRBJ2-5	NA	TRBD1	TRBV5-8	TGTGCCAGCAAGGGGAGAGGGGGCCGAGAGACCCAGTACTTC	CASKGRGGRETQYF
TRBJ2-5	few	NA	TRBV4-1	TGCGCCAGCAGCCAGCACAGGGCTCACGAGACCCAGTACTTC	CASSQHRAHETQYF
TRBJ2-7	NA	TRBD1	TRBV5-1	TGCGCCAGCAAAACGGGACAGGGGGCCTACGAGCAGTACTTC	CASKTGQGAYEQYF
TRBJ2-1	NA	NA	TRBV6-4	TGTGCCAGCAGTGACGGCCCTTCGAATGAGCAGTTCTTC	CASSDGPSNEQFF
TRBJ2-3	NA	TRBD2	TRBV20-1	TGCAGTGCCACAACCGGGACTAGCGGGGACGCCCCGGATACGCAGTATTTT	CSATTGTSGDAPDTQYF
TRBJ2-2	few	NA	TRBV29-1	TGCAGCGCCGCCCAGGGTCTCACCGGGGAGCTGTTTTTT	CSAAQGLTGELFF
TRBJ2-7	few	NA	TRBV5-6	TGTGCCAGCAGCTTGGCTCAGGGCCTTGGCGAGCAGTACTTC	CASSLAQGLGEQYF
TRBJ1-4	few	NA	TRBV19	TGTGCCAGCAGTTATGGGGTCAGCCTCCGTGAAAAACTGTTTTTT	CASSYGVSLREKLFF
TRBJ2-7	few	NA	TRBV27	TGTGCCAGCAGTTTATCAGGCAGGGGGGATCTCGAGCAGTACTTC	CASSLSGRGDLEQYF
TRBJ2-5	few	TRBD1	TRBV7-7	TGTGCTAGCAGCCCACGACAGGGGTGGGCCGAGACCCAGTACTTC	CASSPRQGWAETQYF